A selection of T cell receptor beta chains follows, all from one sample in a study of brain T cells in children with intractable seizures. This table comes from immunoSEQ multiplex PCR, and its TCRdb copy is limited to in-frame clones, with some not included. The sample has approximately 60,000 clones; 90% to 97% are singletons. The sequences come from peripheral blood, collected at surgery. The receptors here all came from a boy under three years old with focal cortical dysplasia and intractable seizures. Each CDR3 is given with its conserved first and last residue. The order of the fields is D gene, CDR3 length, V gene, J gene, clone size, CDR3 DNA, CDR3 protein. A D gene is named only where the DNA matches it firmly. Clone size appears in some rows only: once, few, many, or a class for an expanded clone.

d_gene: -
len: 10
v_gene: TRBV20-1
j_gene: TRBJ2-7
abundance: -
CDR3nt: TGCAGTGCTAGAGTCCGGGAGCAGTACTTC
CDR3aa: CSARVREQYF

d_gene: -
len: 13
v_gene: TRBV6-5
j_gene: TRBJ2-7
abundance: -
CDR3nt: TGTGCCAGCGCCGGGGCCGAAAGCAGAGAGCAGTACTTC
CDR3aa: CASAGAESREQYF

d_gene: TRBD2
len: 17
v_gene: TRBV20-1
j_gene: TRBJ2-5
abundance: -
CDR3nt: TGCAGTGCTAGTTCGCCAGCGGGAGGGCCGAGTGGAGAGACCCAGTACTTC
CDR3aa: CSASSPAGGPSGETQYF

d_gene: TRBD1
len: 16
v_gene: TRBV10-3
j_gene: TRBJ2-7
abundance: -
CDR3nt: TGTGCCATCAGTGAGTCTGACAGGGAGAACTCCTACGAGCAGTACTTC
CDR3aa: CAISESDRENSYEQYF

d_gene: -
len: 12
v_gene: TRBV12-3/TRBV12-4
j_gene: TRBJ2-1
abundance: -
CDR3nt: TGTGCCAGCAGTGACAGGATTAATGAGCAGTTCTTC
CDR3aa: CASSDRINEQFF

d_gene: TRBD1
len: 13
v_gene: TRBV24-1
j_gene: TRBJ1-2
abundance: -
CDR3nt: TGTGCCACCAGTGACCGGACAGGGTTTGGCTACACCTTC
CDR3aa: CATSDRTGFGYTF

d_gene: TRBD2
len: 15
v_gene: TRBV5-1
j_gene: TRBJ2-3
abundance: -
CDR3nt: TGCGCCAGCAGCTTGGAGGGACTAGGAGCAGATACGCAGTATTTT
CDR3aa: CASSLEGLGADTQYF

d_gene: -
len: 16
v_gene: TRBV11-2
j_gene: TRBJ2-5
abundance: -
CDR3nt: TGTGCCAGCAGCTTAGTGGGAAGGGGAACCCAAGAGACCCAGTACTTC
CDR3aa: CASSLVGRGTQETQYF

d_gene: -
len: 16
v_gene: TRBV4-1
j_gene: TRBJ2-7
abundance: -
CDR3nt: TGCGCCAGCAGCCAAGAGGGTTCTCCTAGTTTAGGCGAGCAGTACTTC
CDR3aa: CASSQEGSPSLGEQYF

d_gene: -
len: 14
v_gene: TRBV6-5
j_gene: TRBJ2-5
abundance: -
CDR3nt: TGTGCCAGCAGTCGCTACCCGTACCAAGAGACCCAGTACTTC
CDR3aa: CASSRYPYQETQYF

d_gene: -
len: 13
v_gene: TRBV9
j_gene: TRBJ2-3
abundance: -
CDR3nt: TGTGCCAGCAGCCGAGGGCCTGCGGATACGCAGTATTTT
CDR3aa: CASSRGPADTQYF

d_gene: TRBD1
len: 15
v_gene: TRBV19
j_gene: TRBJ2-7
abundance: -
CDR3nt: TGTGCCAGTAGTATAGCCAGGGGGCTTCGGTACGAGCAGTACTTC
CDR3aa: CASSIARGLRYEQYF

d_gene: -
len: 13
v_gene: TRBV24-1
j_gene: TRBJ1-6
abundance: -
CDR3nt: TGTGCCACGATGGACGGAATAAATTCACCCCTCCACTTT
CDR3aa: CATMDGINSPLHF

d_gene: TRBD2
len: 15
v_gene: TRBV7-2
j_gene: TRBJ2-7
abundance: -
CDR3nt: TGTGCCAGCAATCCAGCGGGACTAGCGCCCTACGAGCAGTACTTC
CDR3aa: CASNPAGLAPYEQYF

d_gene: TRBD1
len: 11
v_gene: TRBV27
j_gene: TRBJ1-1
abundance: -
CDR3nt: TGTGCCACCCGGACAGGGCAAGCGGCTTTCTTT
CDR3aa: CATRTGQAAFF

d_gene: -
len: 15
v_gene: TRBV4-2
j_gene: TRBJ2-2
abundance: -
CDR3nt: TGTGCCAGCAGCCAAGCGGGGTCGGCCTTCGGGGAGCTGTTTTTT
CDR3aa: CASSQAGSAFGELFF

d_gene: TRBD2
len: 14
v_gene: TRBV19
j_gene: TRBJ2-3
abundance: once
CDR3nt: TGTGCCAGCAGTACGGGGGGGAGCACAGATACGCAGTATTTT
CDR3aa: CASSTGGSTDTQYF

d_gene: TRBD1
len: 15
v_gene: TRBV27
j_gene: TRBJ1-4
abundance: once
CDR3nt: TGTGCCAGCAGTACCCGGACAGGGGCTAATGAAAAACTGTTTTTT
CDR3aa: CASSTRTGANEKLFF

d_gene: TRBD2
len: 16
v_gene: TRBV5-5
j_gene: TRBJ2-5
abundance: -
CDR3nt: TGTGCCAGCAGCTTGGTGTGGCGGGGGTTCCAAGAGACCCAGTACTTC
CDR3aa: CASSLVWRGFQETQYF

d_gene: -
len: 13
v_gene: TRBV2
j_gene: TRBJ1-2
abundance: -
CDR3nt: TGTGCCAGCAGTGAAAGGGGAGGTAATGGCTACACCTTC
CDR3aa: CASSERGGNGYTF

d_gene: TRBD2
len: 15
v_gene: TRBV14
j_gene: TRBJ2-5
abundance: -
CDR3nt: TGTGCCAGCAGCCGGGGACTAGCGGGACAAGAGACCCAGTACTTC
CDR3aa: CASSRGLAGQETQYF

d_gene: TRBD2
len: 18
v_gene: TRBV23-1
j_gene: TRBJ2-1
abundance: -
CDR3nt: TGCGCCAGCAGTCACGGGGTTGAGCGGGAGAGCTCCTACAATGAGCAGTTCTTC
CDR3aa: CASSHGVERESSYNEQFF

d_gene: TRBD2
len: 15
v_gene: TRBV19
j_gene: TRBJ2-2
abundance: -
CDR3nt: TGTGCCAGTAGTATAGATCGTGCGGGAGCCGGGGAGCTGTTTTTT
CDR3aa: CASSIDRAGAGELFF

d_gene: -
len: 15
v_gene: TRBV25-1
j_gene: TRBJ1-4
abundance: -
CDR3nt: TGTGCCAGCAGTGAAAAAGGACCAACTAATGAAAAACTGTTTTTT
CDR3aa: CASSEKGPTNEKLFF

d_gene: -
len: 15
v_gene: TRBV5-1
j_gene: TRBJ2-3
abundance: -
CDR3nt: TGCGCCAGCAGCGCCGGCCCTAGCGGCACAGATACGCAGTATTTT
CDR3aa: CASSAGPSGTDTQYF

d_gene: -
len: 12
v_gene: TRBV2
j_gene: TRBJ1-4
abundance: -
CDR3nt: TGTGCCAGCAGTCAAATCGGGGAAAAACTGTTTTTT
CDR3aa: CASSQIGEKLFF

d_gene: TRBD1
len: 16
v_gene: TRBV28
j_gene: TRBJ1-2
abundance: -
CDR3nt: TGTGCCAGCAGTTTAGGAGGGGGCGCGATTCCCCATGGCTACACCTTC
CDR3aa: CASSLGGGAIPHGYTF

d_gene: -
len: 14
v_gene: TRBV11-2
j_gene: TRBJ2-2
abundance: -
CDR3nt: TGTGCCAGCAGCTTAGGCCGCCGACCCGGGGAGCTGTTTTTT
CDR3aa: CASSLGRRPGELFF

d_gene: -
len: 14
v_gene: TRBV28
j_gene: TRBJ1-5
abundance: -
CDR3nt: TGTGCCAGCAGTTTAAACAGGGAGAGACAGCCCCAGCATTTT
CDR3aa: CASSLNRERQPQHF

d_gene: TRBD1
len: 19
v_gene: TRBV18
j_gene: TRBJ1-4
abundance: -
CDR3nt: TGTGCCAGCTCACTATTTACCGGGACAGGGGCTTTCCTGGATGAAAAACTGTTTTTT
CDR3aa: CASSLFTGTGAFLDEKLFF

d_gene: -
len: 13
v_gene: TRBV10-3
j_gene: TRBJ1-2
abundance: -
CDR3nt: TGTGCCATCACTAATGGCCTTAACTATGGCTACACCTTC
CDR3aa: CAITNGLNYGYTF

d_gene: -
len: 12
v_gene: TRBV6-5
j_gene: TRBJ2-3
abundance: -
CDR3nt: TGTGCCAGCCAACGGGGTCAAGATACGCAGTATTTT
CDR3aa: CASQRGQDTQYF

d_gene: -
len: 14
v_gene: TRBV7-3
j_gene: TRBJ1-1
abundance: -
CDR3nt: TGTGCCAGCAGTCCAGGCAGGGTGAACACTGAAGCTTTCTTT
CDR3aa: CASSPGRVNTEAFF

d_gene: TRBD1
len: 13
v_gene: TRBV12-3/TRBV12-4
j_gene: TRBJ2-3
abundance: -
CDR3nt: TGTGCCAGCAGGGACAGGGGCACAGATACGCAGTATTTT
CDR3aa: CASRDRGTDTQYF

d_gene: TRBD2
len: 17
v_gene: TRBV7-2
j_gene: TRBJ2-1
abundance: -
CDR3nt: TGTGCCAGCAGCTTAGGGGCCCCTAGCGGGGGGCTATCCGAGCAGTTCTTC
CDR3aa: CASSLGAPSGGLSEQFF

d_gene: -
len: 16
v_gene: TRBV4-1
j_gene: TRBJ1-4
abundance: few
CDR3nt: TGCGCCAGCAGCCAAGATGGTGCAGGGATGAGGGAAAAACTGTTTTTT
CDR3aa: CASSQDGAGMREKLFF

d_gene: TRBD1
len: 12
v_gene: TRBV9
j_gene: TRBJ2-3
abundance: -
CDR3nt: TGTGCCAGCAGCGGAGGGGGCGATACGCAGTATTTT
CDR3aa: CASSGGGDTQYF

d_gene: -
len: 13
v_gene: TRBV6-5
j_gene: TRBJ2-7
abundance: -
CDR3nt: TGTGCCAGCAGTTACAGGGGCTCCTACGAGCAGTACTTC
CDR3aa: CASSYRGSYEQYF

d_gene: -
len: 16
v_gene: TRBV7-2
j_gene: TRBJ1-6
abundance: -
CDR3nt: TGTGCCAGCAGCCAAGGGATCTTGGGACCTAATTCACCCCTCCACTTT
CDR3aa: CASSQGILGPNSPLHF

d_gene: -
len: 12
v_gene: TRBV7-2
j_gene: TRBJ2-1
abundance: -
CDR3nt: TGTGCCAGCAGAAAGGTTTGGGATGAGCAGTTCTTC
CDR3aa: CASRKVWDEQFF

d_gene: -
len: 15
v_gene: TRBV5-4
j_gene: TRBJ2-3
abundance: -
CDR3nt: TGTGCCAGCAGCTTTGATGTGGGGGCGGGTGATACGCAGTATTTT
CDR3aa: CASSFDVGAGDTQYF

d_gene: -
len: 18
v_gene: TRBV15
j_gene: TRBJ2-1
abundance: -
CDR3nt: TGTGCCACCAGCAGTGATAGGCGCGACAGAAGAATTTACAATGAGCAGTTCTTC
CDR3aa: CATSSDRRDRRIYNEQFF

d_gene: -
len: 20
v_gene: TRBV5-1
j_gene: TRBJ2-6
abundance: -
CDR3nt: TGCGCCAGCAGCATGGGACGGGCCCCAGAGGGCTCTACTGGGGCCAACGTCCTGACTTTC
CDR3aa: CASSMGRAPEGSTGANVLTF

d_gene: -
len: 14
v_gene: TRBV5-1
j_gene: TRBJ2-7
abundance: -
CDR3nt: TGCGCCAGCAGCTTGGGGAGAGGGGGATACGAGCAGTACTTC
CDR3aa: CASSLGRGGYEQYF

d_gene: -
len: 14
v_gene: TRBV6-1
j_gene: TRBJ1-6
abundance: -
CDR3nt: TGTGCCAGCAGTGAATCGGGTCTACATTCACCCCTCCACTTT
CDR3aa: CASSESGLHSPLHF

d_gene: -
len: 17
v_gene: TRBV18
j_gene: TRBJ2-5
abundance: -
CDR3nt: TGTGCCAGCTCAGCCGATCCCAGGACACTACCAAAAGAGACCCAGTACTTC
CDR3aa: CASSADPRTLPKETQYF

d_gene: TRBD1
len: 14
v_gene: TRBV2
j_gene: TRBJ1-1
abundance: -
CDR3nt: TGTGCCAGCAAGCCGACAGGGACGAACTCTGAAGCTTTCTTT
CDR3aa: CASKPTGTNSEAFF

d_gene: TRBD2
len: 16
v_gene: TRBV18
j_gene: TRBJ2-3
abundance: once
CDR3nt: TGTGCCAGCTCGCTCGGGACTAGCGGGGCCCAAGATACGCAGTATTTT
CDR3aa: CASSLGTSGAQDTQYF

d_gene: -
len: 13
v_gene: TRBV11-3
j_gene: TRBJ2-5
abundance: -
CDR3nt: TGTGCCAGCAGCTCCGGGACGAAAGAGACCCAGTACTTC
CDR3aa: CASSSGTKETQYF

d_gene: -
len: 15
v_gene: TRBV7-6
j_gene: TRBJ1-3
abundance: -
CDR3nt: TGTGCCAGCAGCCCTAGGTTGGGGTCAGGAAACACCATATATTTT
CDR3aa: CASSPRLGSGNTIYF